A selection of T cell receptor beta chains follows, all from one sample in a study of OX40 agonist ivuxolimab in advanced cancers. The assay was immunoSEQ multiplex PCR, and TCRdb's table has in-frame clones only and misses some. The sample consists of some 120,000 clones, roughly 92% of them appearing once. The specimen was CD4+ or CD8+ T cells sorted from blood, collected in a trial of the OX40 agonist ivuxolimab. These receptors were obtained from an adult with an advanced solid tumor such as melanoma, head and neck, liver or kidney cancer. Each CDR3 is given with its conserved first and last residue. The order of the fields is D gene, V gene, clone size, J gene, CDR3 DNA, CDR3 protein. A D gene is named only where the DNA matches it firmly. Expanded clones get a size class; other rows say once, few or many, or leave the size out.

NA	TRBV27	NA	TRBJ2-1	TGTGCCAGCAGTTTATCCTCGACTTACTACAATGAGCAGTTCTTC	CASSLSSTYYNEQFF
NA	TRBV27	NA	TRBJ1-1	TGTGCCAGCAGAGGACGAATGAACACTGAAGCTTTCTTT	CASRGRMNTEAFF
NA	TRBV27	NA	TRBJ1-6	TGTGCCAGCAGTTTATTCGGGCAGGAGGGTAATTCACCCCTCCACTTT	CASSLFGQEGNSPLHF
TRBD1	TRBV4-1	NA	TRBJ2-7	TGCGCCAGCAGCCAATTCCGGGACAGCTCCTACGAGCAGTACTTC	CASSQFRDSSYEQYF
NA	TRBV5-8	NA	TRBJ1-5	TGTGCCAGCAGCTTGGGCCAGGTCGCTAGTCAGCCCCAGCATTTT	CASSLGQVASQPQHF
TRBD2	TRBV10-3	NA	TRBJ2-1	TGTGCCACCGGGACTAGCGGCTATGAGCAGTTCTTC	CATGTSGYEQFF
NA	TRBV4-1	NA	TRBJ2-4	TGCGCCAGCAGCCAAGATCCGGGCTTAGCCAAAAACATTCAGTACTTC	CASSQDPGLAKNIQYF
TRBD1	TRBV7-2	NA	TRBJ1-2	TGTGCCAGCAGCTTACAGGGACAGGCGCCGTTCGACTACACCTTC	CASSLQGQAPFDYTF
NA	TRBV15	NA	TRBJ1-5	TGTGCCACCAGCACCCTAATGCATCAGCCCCAGCATTTT	CATSTLMHQPQHF
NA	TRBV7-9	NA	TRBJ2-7	TGTGCCAGCAGCTTATTTGGTCGCGCCTACGAGCAGTACTTC	CASSLFGRAYEQYF
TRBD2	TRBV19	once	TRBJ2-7	TGTGCCAGTAGTATTCTAGCGGGAGGTCCTCAGGACTACGAGCAGTACTTC	CASSILAGGPQDYEQYF
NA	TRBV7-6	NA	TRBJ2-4	TGTGCCAGCAGCTTAGATCTGGGTACGGACATTCAGTACTTC	CASSLDLGTDIQYF
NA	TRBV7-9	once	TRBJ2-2	TGTGCCAGCAGGGTGGGGGACGCCGGGGAGCTGTTTTTT	CASRVGDAGELFF
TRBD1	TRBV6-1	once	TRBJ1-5	TGTGCCAGCAGCCAGGGGGTAGCGAGCAATCAGCCCCAGCATTTT	CASSQGVASNQPQHF
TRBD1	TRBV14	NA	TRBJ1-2	TGTGCCAGCAGCCAAGGGGTGACAGGGGGCGTCTATGGCTACACCTTC	CASSQGVTGGVYGYTF
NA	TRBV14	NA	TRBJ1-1	TGTGCCAGCAGCCATATTAACAGGGCGAACACTGAAGCTTTCTTT	CASSHINRANTEAFF
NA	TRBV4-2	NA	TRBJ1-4	TGTGCCAGCAGCCAAGAGGCTGCTCCAACTAATGAAAAACTGTTTTTT	CASSQEAAPTNEKLFF
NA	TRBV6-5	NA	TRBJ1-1	TGTGCCAGCAGCCGTACAGAGAACACTGAAGCTTTCTTT	CASSRTENTEAFF
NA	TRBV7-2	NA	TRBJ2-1	TGTGCCAGCAGCTTGGATTGGATCGCTGAGCAGTTCTTC	CASSLDWIAEQFF
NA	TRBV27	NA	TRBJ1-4	TGTGCCAGCAGTTTAAGGCCCAGGGCCCGGAGTGAAAAACTGTTTTTT	CASSLRPRARSEKLFF
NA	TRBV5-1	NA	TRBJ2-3	TGCGCCAGCAGCCCTCGAGGCCTCACAGATACGCAGTATTTT	CASSPRGLTDTQYF
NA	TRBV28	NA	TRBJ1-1	TGTGCCAGCAGTTTAAGGATCCCAGCGAACACTGAAGCTTTCTTT	CASSLRIPANTEAFF
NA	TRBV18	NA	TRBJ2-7	TGTGCCAGCTCACCAAGTCAACAGGGCAAAGGAGAGCAGTACTTC	CASSPSQQGKGEQYF
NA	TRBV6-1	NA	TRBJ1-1	TGTGCCAGCAAGGTAGGGGCCGGCACTGAAGCTTTCTTT	CASKVGAGTEAFF
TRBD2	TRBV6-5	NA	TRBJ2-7	TGTGCCAGCAGCTTTAGCGGGAGGGCCTACGAGCAGTACTTC	CASSFSGRAYEQYF
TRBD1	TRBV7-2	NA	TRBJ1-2	TGTGCCAGCAGCCTCCACGGGACAGGGCTAGGCTACACCTTC	CASSLHGTGLGYTF
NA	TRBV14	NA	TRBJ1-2	TGTGCCAGCAGCCAACTGAACGGGGACGGCTACACCTTC	CASSQLNGDGYTF
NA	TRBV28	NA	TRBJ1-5	TGTGCCAGCAGTTTAGAAGGGTATCAGCCCCAGCATTTT	CASSLEGYQPQHF
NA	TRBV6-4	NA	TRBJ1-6	TGTGCCAGCAGCCCCACCCCGGTCAGGGGAGGTAATTCACCCCTCCACTTT	CASSPTPVRGGNSPLHF
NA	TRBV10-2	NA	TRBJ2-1	TGCGCCAGCAGTGGGTACAGGTACAATGAGCAGTTCTTC	CASSGYRYNEQFF
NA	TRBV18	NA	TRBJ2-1	TGTGCCAGCTCACAAGCCCTAGAGCAGTTCTTC	CASSQALEQFF
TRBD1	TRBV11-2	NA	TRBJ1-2	TGTGCCAGCAGCAATTACAGGGGGCGCAGCTATGGCTACACCTTC	CASSNYRGRSYGYTF
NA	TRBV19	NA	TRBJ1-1	TGTGCCAGTAGTACAGCAAGTTGGACTGAAGCTTTCTTT	CASSTASWTEAFF
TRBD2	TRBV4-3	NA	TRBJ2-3	TGCGCCAGCAGCCAAGAAAGCGGGAGAGCCGATACGCAGTATTTT	CASSQESGRADTQYF
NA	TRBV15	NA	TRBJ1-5	TGTGCCACCAGCAGATATGGTAATCAGCCCCAGCATTTT	CATSRYGNQPQHF